The 9 T cell receptor beta chains listed next were all sequenced from one sample in a study of control samples from healthy donors and cancer patients. Data came from immunoSEQ multiplex PCR; TCRdb stores just in-frame clones and leaves some out. In the table there are 150,000 to 200,000 clones, about nine tenths of which are singletons. Sequences were obtained from blood. These receptors all stem from a young woman in good health.

This rearrangement joins TRBV7-8 to TRBJ1-3; D perhaps matches TRBD1 (6 bases). Germline loops: CDR1 SGHVS, CDR2 FQNEAQ. This CDR3 has 16 residues. V was cut by 5 bases and J by 0 bases, with 14 bases left in between. CDR3 coding DNA: TGTGCCAGCAGCCTCCGACAGGCTAGCTCTGGAAACACCATATATTTT. Translation: CASSLRQASSGNTIYF.

This chain uses TRBV2 with TRBJ2-1; 7 nucleotides agree with TRBD1. V dropped 7 bases and J dropped 5; count of bases not matched to a gene: 8. CDR1 and CDR2 (germline): SNHLY, FYNNEI. The CDR3 runs 14 residues. CDR3 loop: CASNRQGVNNEQFF. The CDR3 DNA follows: TGTGCCAGCAACCGACAGGGCGTTAACAATGAGCAGTTCTTC.

V and J are TRBV7-2 and TRBJ2-2, with unresolved D. CDR1 SGHTA and CDR2 FQGNSA come from the germline V gene. Trimming took 1 base from V and 7 from J, leaving 7 bases between them. This CDR3 is 13 amino acids long. The CDR3 DNA reads TGTGCCAGCAGCTTAGTGGGGATCGGGGAGCTGTTTTTT. Encoded protein: CASSLVGIGELFF.

The chain links TRBV6-5 to TRBJ1-3; no firm D call. The V end was cut by 7 bases, the J end by 0 bases, with 13 bases between. The CDR3 length is 15 residues. Germline V gene lookup returns CDR1 MNHEY and CDR2 SVGAGI. In nucleotides, the CDR3 is TGTGCCAGCACTCTCCGTCCGGACTCTGGAAACACCATATATTTT. This encodes CASTLRPDSGNTIYF.

The chain employs TRBV27 and TRBJ2-2; D unclear. This CDR3 spans 14 amino acids. Trimming pared 3 bases from V and 7 bases from J, leaving 12 bases between. Germline-derived CDR1 and CDR2 are MNHEY and SMNVEV (reference sequence). CDR3 nucleotide sequence: TGTGCCAGCAGTTTGGACCCCAAGGGCGGGGAGCTGTTTTTT. This sequence encodes CASSLDPKGGELFF.

The CDR3 sequence: CATSRGQESGNTIYF. CDR3 sequence (DNA): TGTGCCACCAGCAGAGGACAGGAGTCTGGAAACACCATATATTTT. The genes are TRBV15 and TRBJ1-3; possible D gene TRBD1, 6 bases. Between the trimmed V and J ends, which lost 1 base and 1 base, there was a span of 8 bases. Germline CDR1 reads LNHNV; CDR2 reads YYDKDF (reference sequence). This CDR3 has 15 amino acids.

The CDR3 DNA is TGTGCCAGCAGTTACCCCGGACGGAATGAAAAACTGTTTTTT. Its protein product is CASSYPGRNEKLFF. The chain uses TRBV6-2 or TRBV6-3 and TRBJ1-4; D unclear. The CDR3 contains 14 residues. The germline V gene encodes CDR1 MNHEY and CDR2 SVGEGT. V lost 2 bases and J 5 bases, leaving 9 bases between the germline ends.

CDR3 loop: CASSYQGAVRNEQFF. DNA for the CDR3: TGTGCCAGCAGTTATCAGGGGGCGGTCCGGAATGAGCAGTTCTTC. The rearrangement joins TRBV6-5 to TRBJ2-1; 8 bases match TRBD1. Per the germline V gene, CDR1 is MNHEY and CDR2 is SVGAGI. V shed 3 bases and J 7 bases; nucleotides not matched to a gene: 8. This CDR3 contains 15 residues.

CDR3 DNA sequence: TGTGCCTGGAGTGCGGTCTGGGGAGGGGGACAAGAGACCCAGTACTTC. Translating gives CAWSAVWGGGQETQYF. The rearrangement links TRBV30 to TRBJ2-5, with a tentative D call TRBD2 (7 bases). The germline V and J ends were trimmed by 1 base and 2 bases, with 17 bases remaining between them. CDR3 size: 16 residues. Germline CDR1 and CDR2: GTSNPN and SVGIG (reference sequence).